This TCR beta chain was identified in a study of T cell repertoires in cytomegalovirus infection. Turning to the study itself: From public TCR beta signatures came an indication of both CMV infection and matching HLA type.

TCRdb used MiXCR to reprocess the reads, holding one entry per CDR3 protein. The table includes fewer than 350,000 distinct CDR3 sequences, roughly 28% detected once. With regard to this clonotype: Its antigen remains unknown. A junction boundary mismatches the germline segment, possibly from a read error.

Germline CDR1 and CDR2: SGHVS and FNYEAQ. The CDR3 is made up of 15 amino acids. This sequence was found in a human donor in good health (CMV status not recorded). Some clones in this sample may be carry-over from other donors' samples. The starting material was cultured PBMCs, obtained from culture after CMV antigen stimulation. The chain employs TRBV7-6 and TRBJ2-5, with D tentatively TRBD2 (6 bases). The CDR3: CASSFSGRAQETQYF. CDR3 DNA sequence: TGTGCTAGCAGCTTTAGCGGAAGAGCCCAAGAGACCCAGTACTTC.